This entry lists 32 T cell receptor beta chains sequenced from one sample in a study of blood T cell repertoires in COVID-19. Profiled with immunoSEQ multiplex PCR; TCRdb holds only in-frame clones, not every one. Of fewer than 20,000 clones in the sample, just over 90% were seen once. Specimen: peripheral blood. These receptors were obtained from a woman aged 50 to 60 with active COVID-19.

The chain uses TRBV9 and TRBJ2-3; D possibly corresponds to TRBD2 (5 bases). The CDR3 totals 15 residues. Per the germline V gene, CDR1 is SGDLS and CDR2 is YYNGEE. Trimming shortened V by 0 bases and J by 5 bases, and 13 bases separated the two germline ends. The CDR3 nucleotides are TGTGCCAGCAGCGTAGGTTCGGGGTCGGTAGATACGCAGTATTTT. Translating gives CASSVGSGSVDTQYF.

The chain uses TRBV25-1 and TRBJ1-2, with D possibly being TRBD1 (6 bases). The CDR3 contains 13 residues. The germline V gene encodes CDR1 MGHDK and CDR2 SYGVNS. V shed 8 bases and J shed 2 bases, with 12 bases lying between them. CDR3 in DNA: TGTGCCAGCTCCAACGACAGGAACTATGGCTACACCTTC. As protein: CASSNDRNYGYTF.

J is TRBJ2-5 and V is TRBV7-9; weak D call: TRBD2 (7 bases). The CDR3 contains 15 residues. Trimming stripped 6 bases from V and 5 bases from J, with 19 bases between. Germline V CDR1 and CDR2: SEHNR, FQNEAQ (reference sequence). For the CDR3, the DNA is TGTGCCAGCAGTCATCGTTCGGGGGGCTCGGAGACCCAGTACTTC. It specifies CASSHRSGGSETQYF. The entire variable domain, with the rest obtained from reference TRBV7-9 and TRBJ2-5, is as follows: DTGVSQNPRHKITKRGQNVTFRCDPISEHNRLYWYRQTLGQGPEFLTYFQNEAQLEKSRLLSDRFSAERPKGSFSTLEIQRTEQGDSAMYLCASSHRSGGSETQYFGPGTRLLVL.

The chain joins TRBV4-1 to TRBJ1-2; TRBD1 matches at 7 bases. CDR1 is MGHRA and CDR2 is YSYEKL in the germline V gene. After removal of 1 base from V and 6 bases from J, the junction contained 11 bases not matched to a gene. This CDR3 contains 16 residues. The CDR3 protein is CASSQVGLRQGDGYTF. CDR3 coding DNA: TGCGCCAGCAGCCAAGTTGGCCTGAGACAGGGCGATGGCTACACCTTC.

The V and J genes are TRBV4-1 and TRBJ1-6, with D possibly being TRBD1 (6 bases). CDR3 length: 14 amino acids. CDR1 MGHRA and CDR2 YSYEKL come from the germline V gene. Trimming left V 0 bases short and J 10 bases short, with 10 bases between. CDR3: CASSQEAGVSPLHF. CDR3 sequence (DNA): TGCGCCAGCAGCCAAGAGGCAGGGGTGTCACCCCTCCACTTT.

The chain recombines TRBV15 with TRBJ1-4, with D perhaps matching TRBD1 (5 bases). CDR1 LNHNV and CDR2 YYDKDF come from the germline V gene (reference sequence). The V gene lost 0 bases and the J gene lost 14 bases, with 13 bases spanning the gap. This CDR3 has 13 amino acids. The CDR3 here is CATSRESGGDLFF. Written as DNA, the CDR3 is TGTGCCACCAGCAGAGAGTCGGGGGGAGACCTGTTTTTT.

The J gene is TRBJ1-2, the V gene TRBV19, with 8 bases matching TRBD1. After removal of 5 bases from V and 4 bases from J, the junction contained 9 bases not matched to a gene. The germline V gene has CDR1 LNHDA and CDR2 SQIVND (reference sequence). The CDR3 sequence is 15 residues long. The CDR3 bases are TGTGCCAGTAGTGGCAGGGGGCATAACCTCTATGGCTACACCTTC. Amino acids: CASSGRGHNLYGYTF. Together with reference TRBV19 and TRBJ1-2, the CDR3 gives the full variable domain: DGGITQSPKYLFRKEGQNVTLSCEQNLNHDAMYWYRQDPGQGLRLIYYSQIVNDFQKGDIAEGYSVSREKKESFPLTVTSAQKNPTAFYLCASSGRGHNLYGYTFGSGTRLTVV.

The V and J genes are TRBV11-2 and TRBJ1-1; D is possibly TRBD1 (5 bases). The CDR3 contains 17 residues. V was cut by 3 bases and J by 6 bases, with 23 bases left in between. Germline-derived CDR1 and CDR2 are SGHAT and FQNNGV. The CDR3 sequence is CASSFKTASSAISEAFF. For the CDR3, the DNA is TGTGCCAGCAGCTTTAAGACAGCCTCTTCGGCCATCTCTGAAGCTTTCTTT.

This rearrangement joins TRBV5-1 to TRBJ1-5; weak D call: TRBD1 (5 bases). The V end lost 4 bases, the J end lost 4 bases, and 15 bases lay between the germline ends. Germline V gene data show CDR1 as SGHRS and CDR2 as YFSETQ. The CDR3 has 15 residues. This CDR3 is CASSPGAGLNQPQHF. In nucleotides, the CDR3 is TGCGCCAGCAGCCCAGGTGCGGGGCTGAATCAGCCCCAGCATTTT.

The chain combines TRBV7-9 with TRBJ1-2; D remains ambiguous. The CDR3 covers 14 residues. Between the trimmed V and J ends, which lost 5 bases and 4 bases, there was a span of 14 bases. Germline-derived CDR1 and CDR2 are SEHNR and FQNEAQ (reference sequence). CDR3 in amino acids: CASSPPGFFYGYTF. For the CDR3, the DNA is TGTGCCAGCAGCCCCCCGGGGTTCTTCTATGGCTACACCTTC. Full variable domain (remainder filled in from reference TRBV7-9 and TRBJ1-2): DTGVSQNPRHKITKRGQNVTFRCDPISEHNRLYWYRQTLGQGPEFLTYFQNEAQLEKSRLLSDRFSAERPKGSFSTLEIQRTEQGDSAMYLCASSPPGFFYGYTFGSGTRLTVV.

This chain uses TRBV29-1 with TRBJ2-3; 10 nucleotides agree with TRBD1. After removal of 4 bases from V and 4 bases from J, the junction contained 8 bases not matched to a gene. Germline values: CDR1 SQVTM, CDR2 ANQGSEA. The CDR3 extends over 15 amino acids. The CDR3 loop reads CSVAPGTGAADTQYF. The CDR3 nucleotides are TGCAGCGTTGCCCCCGGGACAGGGGCCGCAGATACGCAGTATTTT.

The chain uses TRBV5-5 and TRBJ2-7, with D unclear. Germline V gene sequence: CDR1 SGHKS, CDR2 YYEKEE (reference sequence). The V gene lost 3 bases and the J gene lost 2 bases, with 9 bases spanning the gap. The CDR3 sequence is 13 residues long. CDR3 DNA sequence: TGTGCCAGCAGCTCAGGAAAGACCTACGAGCAGTACTTC. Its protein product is CASSSGKTYEQYF.

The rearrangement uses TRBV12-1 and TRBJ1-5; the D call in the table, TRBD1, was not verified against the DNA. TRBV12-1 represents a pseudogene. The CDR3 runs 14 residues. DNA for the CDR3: TGTGCCAGCAGCAGCCAGGGGGCTTTTCAGCCCCAGCATTTT. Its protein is CASSSQGAFQPQHF.

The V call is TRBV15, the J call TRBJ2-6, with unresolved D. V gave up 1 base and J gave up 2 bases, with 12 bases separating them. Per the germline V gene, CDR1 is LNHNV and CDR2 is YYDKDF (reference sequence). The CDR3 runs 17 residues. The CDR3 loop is CATSRGPGRPGANVLTF. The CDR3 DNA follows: TGTGCCACCAGCAGAGGACCAGGTCGACCTGGGGCCAACGTCCTGACTTTC.

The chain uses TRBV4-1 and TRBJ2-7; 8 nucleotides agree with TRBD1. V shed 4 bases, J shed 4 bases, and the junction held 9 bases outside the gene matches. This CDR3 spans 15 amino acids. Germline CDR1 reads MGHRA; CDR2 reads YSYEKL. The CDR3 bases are TGCGCCAGCAGCCTCCTGACAGGGGACCCTTACGAGCAGTACTTC. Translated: CASSLLTGDPYEQYF.

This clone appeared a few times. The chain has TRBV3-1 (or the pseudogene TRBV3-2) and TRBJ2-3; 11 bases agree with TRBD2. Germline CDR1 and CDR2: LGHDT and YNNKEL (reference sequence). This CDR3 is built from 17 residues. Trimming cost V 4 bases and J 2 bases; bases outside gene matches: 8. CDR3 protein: CASSLFGTSGTTDTQYF. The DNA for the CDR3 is TGTGCCAGCAGCCTATTCGGGACTAGCGGTACCACAGATACGCAGTATTTT.

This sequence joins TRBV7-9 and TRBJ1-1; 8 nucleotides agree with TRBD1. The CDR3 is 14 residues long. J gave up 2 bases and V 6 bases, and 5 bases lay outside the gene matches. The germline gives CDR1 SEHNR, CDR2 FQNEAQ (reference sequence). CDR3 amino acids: CASSLTGANTEAFF. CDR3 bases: TGTGCCAGCAGTTTGACAGGGGCAAACACTGAAGCTTTCTTT. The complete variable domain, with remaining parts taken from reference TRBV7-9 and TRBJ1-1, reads DTGVSQNPRHKITKRGQNVTFRCDPISEHNRLYWYRQTLGQGPEFLTYFQNEAQLEKSRLLSDRFSAERPKGSFSTLEIQRTEQGDSAMYLCASSLTGANTEAFFGQGTRLTVV.

The CDR3 here is CATSREGRGAYEQYF. CDR3 sequence (DNA): TGTGCCACCAGCAGAGAGGGCAGGGGGGCCTACGAGCAGTACTTC. The rearrangement joins TRBV15 to TRBJ2-7; a possible D gene is TRBD1 (7 bases). The CDR3 has 15 amino acids. V lost 0 bases, J lost 2 bases, and 11 bases lay in between. Germline V gene data show CDR1 as LNHNV and CDR2 as YYDKDF (reference sequence).

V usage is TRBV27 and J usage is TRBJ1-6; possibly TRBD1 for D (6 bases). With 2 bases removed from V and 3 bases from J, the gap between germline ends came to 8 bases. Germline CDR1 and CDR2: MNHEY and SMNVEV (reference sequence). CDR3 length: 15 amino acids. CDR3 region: CASSLQGFYNSPLHF. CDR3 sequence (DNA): TGTGCCAGCAGTTTACAGGGGTTCTATAATTCACCCCTCCACTTT.

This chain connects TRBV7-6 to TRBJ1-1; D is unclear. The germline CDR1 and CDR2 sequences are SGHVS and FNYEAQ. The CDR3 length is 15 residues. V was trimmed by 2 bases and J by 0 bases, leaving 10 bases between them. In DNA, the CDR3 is TGTGCCAGCAGCTTATACCGGGAGATGAACACTGAAGCTTTCTTT. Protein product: CASSLYREMNTEAFF.

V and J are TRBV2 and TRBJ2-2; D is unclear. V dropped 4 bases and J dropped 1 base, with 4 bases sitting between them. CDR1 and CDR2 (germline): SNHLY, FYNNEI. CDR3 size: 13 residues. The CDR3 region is CASSAGNTGELFF. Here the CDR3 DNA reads TGTGCCAGCAGTGCCGGGAACACCGGGGAGCTGTTTTTT.

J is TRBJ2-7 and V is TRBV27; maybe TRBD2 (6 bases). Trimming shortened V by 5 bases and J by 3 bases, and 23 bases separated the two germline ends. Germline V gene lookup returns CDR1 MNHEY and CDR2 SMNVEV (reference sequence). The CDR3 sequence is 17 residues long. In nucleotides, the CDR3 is TGTGCCAGCAGTGCCATTAGGGGAGGCGGGCCCCACTACGAGCAGTACTTC. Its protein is CASSAIRGGGPHYEQYF.

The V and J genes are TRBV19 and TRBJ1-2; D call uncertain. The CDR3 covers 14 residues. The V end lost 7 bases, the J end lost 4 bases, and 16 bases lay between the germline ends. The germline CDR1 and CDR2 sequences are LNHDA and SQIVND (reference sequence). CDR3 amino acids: CASTQIGVSYGYTF. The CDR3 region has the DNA TGTGCCAGTACCCAAATCGGGGTGTCCTATGGCTACACCTTC.

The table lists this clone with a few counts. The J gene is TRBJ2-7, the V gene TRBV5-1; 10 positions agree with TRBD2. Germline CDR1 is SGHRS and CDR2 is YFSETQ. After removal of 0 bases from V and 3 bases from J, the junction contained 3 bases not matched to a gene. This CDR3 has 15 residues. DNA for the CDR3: TGCGCCAGCAGCTTGGTGCCTAGCGGGAGCTACGAGCAGTACTTC. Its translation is CASSLVPSGSYEQYF.

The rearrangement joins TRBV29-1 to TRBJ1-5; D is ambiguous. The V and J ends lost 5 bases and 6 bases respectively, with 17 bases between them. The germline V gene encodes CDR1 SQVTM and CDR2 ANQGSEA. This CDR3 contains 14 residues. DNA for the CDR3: TGCAGCGTTAGTCAGTTAATGGTAAGTCAGCCCCAGCATTTT. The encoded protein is CSVSQLMVSQPQHF.

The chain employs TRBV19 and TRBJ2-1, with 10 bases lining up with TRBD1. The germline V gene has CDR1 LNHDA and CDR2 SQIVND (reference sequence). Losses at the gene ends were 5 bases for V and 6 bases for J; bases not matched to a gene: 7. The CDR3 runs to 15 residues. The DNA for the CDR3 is TGTGCCAGTAGTTCCGGGACAGGGGTTGTCAATGAGCAGTTCTTC. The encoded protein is CASSSGTGVVNEQFF.

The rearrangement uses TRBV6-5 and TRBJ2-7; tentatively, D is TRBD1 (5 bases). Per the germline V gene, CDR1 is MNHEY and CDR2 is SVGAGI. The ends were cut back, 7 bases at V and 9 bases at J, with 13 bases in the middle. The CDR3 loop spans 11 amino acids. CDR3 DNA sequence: TGTGCCAGCACCCCAGGGCTCGGGCAGTACTTC. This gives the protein CASTPGLGQYF.

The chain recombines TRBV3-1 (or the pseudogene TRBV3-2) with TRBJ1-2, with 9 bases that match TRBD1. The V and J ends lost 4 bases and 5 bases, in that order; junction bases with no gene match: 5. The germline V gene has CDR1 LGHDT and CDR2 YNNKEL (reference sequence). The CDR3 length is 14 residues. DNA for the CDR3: TGTGCCAGCAGCCTCTCGACAGGGGGGTATGGCTACACCTTC. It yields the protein CASSLSTGGYGYTF.

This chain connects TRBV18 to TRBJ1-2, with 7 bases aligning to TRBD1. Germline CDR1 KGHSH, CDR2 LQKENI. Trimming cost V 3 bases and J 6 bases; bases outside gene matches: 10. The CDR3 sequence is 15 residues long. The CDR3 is CASSPTQGGNHGYTF. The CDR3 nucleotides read TGTGCCAGCTCACCGACGCAGGGGGGCAACCATGGCTACACCTTC.

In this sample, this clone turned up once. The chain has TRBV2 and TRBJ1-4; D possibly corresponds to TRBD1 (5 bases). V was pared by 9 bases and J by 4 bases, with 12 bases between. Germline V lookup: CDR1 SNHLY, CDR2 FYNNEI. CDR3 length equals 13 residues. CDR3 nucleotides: TGTGCCAGAGGGGAAGAATATAATGAAAAACTGTTTTTT. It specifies CARGEEYNEKLFF.

The CDR3 is CASSQDDTSHGYTF. The CDR3 bases are TGTGCCAGCAGCCAAGACGACACAAGCCATGGCTACACCTTC. The chain carries TRBV3-1 (or the pseudogene TRBV3-2) and TRBJ1-2, with D unclear. This CDR3 spans 14 amino acids. Trimming took 0 bases from V and 6 from J, leaving 11 bases between them. CDR1 is LGHDT and CDR2 is YNNKEL in the germline V gene (reference sequence).

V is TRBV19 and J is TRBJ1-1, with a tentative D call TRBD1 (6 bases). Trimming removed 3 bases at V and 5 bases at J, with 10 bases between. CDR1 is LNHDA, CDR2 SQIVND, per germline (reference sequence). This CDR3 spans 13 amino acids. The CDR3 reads CASSMTGTTEAFF. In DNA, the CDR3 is TGTGCCAGTAGTATGACAGGAACGACTGAAGCTTTCTTT.